Included here is one T cell receptor beta chain sequence, with context. Its matching antigen is unknown. From germline, CDR1 is DFQATT and CDR2 SNEGSKA (reference sequence). Trimming took 5 bases from V and 7 from J, leaving 21 bases between them. This CDR3 region has 15 residues. The data belong to a study of naive and memory T cell subsets. Study-level results: RNA-based TCR counts may shift with T cell activation and differentiation. Naive repertoires, especially CD8, held a few larger clonotypes, possibly memory cells re-expressing CD45RA.

Both TRBC1 and TRBC2 were covered by a beta constant-region primer of two equimolar oligonucleotides. The ligated cDNA underwent four PCR rounds using SP2 and nested alpha and beta constant-region primers. TCRdb processed the UMI-ligation and nested PCR reads anew with MiXCR; each CDR3 protein has one entry. The sample yields some 82,000 distinct CDR3 sequences, roughly 12% seen once. Cells stained for CD3, CD4, CD8, CD45RA and CD27 were sorted into four subsets. The receptor comes from a human donor in good health. The rearrangement uses TRBV20-1 and TRBJ1-5, with D maybe TRBD1 (5 bases). The source material was naive CD4+ T cells from blood. CDR3 protein: CSAASPREREQPQHF. CDR3 DNA sequence: TGCAGTGCTGCATCTCCCAGGGAGAGGGAACAGCCCCAGCATTTT.